Included here is one T cell receptor beta chain sequence, with context. TCR beta CDR3 regions were amplified from RNA transcripts. An opening RT-PCR round employed HTBI primers and preceded a second-round multiplex PCR. From the multiplex PCR reads, TCRdb called clonotypes with MiXCR, one entry per CDR3 protein. Altogether hundreds of thousands of distinct CDR3 sequences are present, roughly 21% being singletons, with the ten largest covering roughly 40%. Having ophthalmopathy, the donors showed moderate-to-severe activity, CAS ≥3 and NOSPECS ≥4, with disease lasting under 3 months. The source of the sample is a study of Graves' ophthalmopathy and Graves' hyperthyroidism. Study background: At initial diagnosis, peripheral blood was obtained, and this preceded any treatment.

The CDR3 sequence is 14 residues long. Trimming took off 7 bases at V and 6 bases at J, with 18 bases between the two ends. Per germline, CDR1 MNHNS and CDR2 SASEGT. The rearrangement joins TRBV6-1 to TRBJ1-2; maybe TRBD1 (5 bases). The sequencing input was peripheral blood. This TCR was recovered from a woman aged 45-60 years with Graves' ophthalmopathy. CDR3 DNA sequence: TGTGCCAGCACTCAAACTTGGGGGATTGATGGCTACACCTTC. Its translation: CASTQTWGIDGYTF.